Shown below are 4 T cell receptor beta chains from a single sample sequenced in a study of blood T cell repertoires in COVID-19. Clones were sequenced by immunoSEQ multiplex PCR, and TCRdb holds only the in-frame ones, with some missing. This sample has tens of thousands of clones; roughly nine tenths occur once, and the top ten carry 1.6%. Sequenced input: peripheral blood. Receptors originate from a man aged 55 to 69 with acute or convalescent COVID-19.

J is TRBJ1-6 and V is TRBV4-2, with a tentative D call TRBD1 (5 bases). CDR1 and CDR2 from the germline V gene are LGHNA and YNFKEQ. V was clipped by 0 bases and J by 0 bases, with 12 bases between them. CDR3 length: 18 amino acids. In DNA form, the CDR3 reads TGTGCCAGCAGCCAAGATCGAAAAGGGGACTCCTATAATTCACCCCTCCACTTT. It is translated as CASSQDRKGDSYNSPLHF.

This rearrangement joins TRBV7-9 to TRBJ2-6, with a possible D match to TRBD1 (6 bases). Germline V gene data show CDR1 as SEHNR and CDR2 as FQNEAQ (reference sequence). The CDR3 length is 16 residues. Trimming shortened V by 5 bases and J by 2 bases, and 13 bases separated the two germline ends. CDR3 sequence: CASSPPRGTGANVLTF. The CDR3 DNA sequence: TGTGCCAGCAGCCCCCCCAGGGGAACTGGGGCCAACGTCCTGACTTTC.

The chain joins TRBV18 to TRBJ1-1; maybe TRBD1 (6 bases). Trimming stripped 2 bases from V and 2 bases from J, with 12 bases between. The CDR3 is 15 residues long. CDR1 and CDR2 from the germline V gene are KGHSH and LQKENI. The CDR3 DNA reads TGTGCCAGCTCACCAAGACAGGACCGTAACACTGAAGCTTTCTTT. The encoded protein is CASSPRQDRNTEAFF.

This clone occurred a few times. In nucleotides, the CDR3 is TGCGCCAGCAGCTCCTGGACAGGGGACTACGAGCAGTACTTC. It encodes CASSSWTGDYEQYF. The chain joins TRBV5-1 to TRBJ2-7; 9 bases line up with TRBD1. Germline lookup yields CDR1 SGHRS and CDR2 YFSETQ. The CDR3 consists of 14 residues. V lost 3 bases, J lost 3 bases, and 4 bases stayed unmatched.